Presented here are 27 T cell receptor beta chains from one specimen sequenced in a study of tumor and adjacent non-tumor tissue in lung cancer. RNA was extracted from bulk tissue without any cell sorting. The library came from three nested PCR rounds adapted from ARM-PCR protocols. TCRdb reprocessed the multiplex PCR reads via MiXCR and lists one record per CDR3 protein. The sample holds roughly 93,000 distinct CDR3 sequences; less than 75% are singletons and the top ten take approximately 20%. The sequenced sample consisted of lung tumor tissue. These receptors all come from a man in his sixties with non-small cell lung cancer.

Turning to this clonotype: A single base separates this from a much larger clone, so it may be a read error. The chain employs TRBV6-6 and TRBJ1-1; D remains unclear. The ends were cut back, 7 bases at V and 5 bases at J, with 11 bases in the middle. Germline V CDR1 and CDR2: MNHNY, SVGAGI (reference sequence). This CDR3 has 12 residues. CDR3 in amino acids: CASTDLGTEAFF. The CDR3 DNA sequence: TGTGCCAGCACCGACCTAGGTACTGAAGCTTTCTTT.

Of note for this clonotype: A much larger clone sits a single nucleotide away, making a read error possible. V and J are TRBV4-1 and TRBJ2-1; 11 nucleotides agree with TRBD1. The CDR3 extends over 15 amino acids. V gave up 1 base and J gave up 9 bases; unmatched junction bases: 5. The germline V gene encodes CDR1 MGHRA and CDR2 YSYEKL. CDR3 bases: TGCGCCAGCAGCCAAGCCCTTGGGACAGGGGGTGAGCAGTTCTTC. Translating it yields CASSQALGTGGEQFF.

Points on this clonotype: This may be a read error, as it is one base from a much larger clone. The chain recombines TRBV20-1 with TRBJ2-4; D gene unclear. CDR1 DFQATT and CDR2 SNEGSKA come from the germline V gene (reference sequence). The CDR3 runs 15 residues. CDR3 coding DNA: TGCAATGCTAGAGATCAGACCGTAGCCAAAAACATTCAGTACTTC. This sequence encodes CNARDQTVAKNIQYF.

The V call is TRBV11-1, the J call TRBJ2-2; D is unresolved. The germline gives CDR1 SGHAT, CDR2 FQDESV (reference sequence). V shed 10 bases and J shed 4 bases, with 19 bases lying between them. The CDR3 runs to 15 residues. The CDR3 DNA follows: TGTGCCATCACCAATAGCTGGAGAATCACCGGGGAGCTGTTTTTT. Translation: CAITNSWRITGELFF.

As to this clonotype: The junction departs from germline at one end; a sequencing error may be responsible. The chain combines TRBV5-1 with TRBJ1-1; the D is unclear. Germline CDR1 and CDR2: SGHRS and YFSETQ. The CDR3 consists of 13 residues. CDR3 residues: CASSFWGGTGAFF. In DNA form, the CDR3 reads TGCGCCAGCAGCTTCTGGGGAGGAACTGGAGCTTTCTTT.

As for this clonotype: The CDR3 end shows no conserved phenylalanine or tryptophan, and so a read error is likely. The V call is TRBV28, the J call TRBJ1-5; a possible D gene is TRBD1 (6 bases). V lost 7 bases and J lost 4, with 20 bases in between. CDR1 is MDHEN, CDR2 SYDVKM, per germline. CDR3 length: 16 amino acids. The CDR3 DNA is TGTGCCAGCACCATCGCGGGGGCAGGGAGGAATCAGCCCCAGCATTCT. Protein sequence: CASTIAGAGRNQPQHS.

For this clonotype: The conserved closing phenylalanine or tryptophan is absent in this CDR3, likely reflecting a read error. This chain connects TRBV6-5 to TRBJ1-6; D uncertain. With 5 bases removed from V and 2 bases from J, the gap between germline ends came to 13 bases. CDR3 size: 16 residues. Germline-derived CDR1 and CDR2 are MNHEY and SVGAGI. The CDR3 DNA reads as TGTGCCAGCAGTAACCGCGAGGTTACCTATAATTCACCCCTCCACTAT. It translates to CASSNREVTYNSPLHY.

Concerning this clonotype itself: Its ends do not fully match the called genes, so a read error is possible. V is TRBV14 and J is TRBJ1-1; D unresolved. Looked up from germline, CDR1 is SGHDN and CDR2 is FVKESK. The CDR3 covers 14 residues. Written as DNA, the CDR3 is TGTGCCAGCAGCCAGGATATAATGAACACTGAAGCTCTCTTT. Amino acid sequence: CASSQDIMNTEALF.

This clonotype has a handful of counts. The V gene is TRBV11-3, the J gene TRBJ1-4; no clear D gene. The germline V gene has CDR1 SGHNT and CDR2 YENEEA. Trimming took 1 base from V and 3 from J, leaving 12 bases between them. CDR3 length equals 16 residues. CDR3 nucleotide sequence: TGTGCCAGCAGCTTAGTAGGTGGAACGTCTAATGAAAAACTGTTTTTT. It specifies CASSLVGGTSNEKLFF.

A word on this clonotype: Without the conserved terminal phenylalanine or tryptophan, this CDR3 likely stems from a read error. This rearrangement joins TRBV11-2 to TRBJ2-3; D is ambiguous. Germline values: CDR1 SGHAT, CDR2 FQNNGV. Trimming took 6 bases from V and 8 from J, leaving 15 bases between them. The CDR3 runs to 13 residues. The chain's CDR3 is CASSFASSATQYL. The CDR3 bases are TGTGCCAGCAGTTTTGCCAGCTCAGCTACGCAGTATTTA.

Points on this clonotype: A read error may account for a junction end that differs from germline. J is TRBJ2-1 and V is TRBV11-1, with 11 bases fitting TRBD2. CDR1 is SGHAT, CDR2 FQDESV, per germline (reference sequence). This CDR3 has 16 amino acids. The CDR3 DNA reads TGTGCCAGCAGCCTTAGCTCAACTAGCGGGGGATATGAGCAGCTCTTC. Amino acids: CASSLSSTSGGYEQLF.

This CDR3 reads CASSPGRDTDRPQHF. CDR3 nucleotides: TGCGCCAGTAGCCCGGGCCGGGACACAGATCGGCCCCAGCATTTT. The gene calls are TRBV5-1 and TRBJ1-5, with D possibly TRBD1 on 6 matching bases. Trimming took 8 bases from V and 9 from J, leaving 24 bases between them. The CDR3 runs 15 residues. Germline CDR1 reads SGHRS; CDR2 reads YFSETQ.

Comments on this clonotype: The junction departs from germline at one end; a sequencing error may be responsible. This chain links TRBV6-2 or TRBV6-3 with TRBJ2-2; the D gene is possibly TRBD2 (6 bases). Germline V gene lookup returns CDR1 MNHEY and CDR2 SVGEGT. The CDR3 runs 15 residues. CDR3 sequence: CASSPLARGPGELFF. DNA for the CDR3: TGTGCCAGCAGCCCACTAGCACGAGGGCCCGGGGAGTTGTTTTTT.

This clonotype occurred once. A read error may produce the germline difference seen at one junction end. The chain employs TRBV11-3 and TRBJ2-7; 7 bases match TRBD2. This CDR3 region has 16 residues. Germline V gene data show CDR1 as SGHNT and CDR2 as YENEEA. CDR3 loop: CASSRGGNTRFPEQHF. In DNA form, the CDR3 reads TGTGCCAGCAGCCGGGGAGGGAATACGCGCTTCCCCGAGCAGCACTTC.

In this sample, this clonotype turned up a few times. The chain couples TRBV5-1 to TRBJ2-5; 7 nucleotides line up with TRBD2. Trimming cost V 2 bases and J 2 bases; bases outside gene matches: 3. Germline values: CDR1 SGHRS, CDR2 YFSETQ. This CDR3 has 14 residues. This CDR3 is CASSFIGGQETQYF. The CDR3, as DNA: TGCGCCAGCAGCTTTATCGGGGGGCAAGAGACCCAGTACTTC.

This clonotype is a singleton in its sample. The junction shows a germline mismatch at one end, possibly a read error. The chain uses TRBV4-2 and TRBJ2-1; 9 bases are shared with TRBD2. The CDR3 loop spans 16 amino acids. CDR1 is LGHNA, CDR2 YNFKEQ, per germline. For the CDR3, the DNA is TGTGCCAGCAGCCATGGTGTGGCGGGAGGGTACAATAAGCAGTTCTTC. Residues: CASSHGVAGGYNKQFF.

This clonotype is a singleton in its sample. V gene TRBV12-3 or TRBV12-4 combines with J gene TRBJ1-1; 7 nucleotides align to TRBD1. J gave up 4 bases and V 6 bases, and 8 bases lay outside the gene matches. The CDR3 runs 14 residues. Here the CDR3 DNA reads TGTGCCAGCAGCATGACGGGACAGCCCACTGAAGCTTTCTTT. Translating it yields CASSMTGQPTEAFF.

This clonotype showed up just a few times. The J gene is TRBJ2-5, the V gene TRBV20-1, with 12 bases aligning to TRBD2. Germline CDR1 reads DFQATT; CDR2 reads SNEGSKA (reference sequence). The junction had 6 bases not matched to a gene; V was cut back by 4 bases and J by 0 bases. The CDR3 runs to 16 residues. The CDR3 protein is CSATSLAGGNQETQYF. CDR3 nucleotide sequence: TGCAGTGCTACATCCCTAGCGGGGGGGAACCAAGAGACCCAGTACTTC.

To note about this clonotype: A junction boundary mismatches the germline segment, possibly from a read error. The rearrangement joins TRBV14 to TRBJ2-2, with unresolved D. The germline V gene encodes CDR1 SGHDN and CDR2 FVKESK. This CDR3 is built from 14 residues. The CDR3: CVSSQDFGIGELFF. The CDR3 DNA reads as TGTGTCAGCAGCCAAGATTTTGGGATCGGGGAGCTGTTTTTT. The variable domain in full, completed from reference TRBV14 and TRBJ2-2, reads EAGVTQFPSHSVIEKGQTVTLRCDPISGHDNLYWYRRVMGKEIKFLLHFVKESKQDESGMPNNRFLAERTGGTYSTLKVQPAELEDSGVYFCVSSQDFGIGELFFGEGSRLTVL.

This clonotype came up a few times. The CDR3 DNA is TGTGCCAGCGTTTCCGGGGCGCAAAACACCGGGGAGCTGTTTTTT. Residues: CASVSGAQNTGELFF. V is TRBV2 and J is TRBJ2-2; D may match TRBD1 or TRBD2 (5 bases each). The CDR3 has 15 residues. V dropped 8 bases and J dropped 2 bases, with 15 bases sitting between them. CDR1 and CDR2 from the germline V gene are SNHLY and FYNNEI.

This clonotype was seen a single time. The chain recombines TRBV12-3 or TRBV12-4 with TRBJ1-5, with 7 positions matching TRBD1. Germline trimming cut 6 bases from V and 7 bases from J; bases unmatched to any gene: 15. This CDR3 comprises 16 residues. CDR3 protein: CASSAQGGLEDQPQHF. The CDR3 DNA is TGTGCCAGCAGCGCCCAAGGGGGCTTGGAAGACCAGCCCCAGCATTTT.

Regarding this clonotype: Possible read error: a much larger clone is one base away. In nucleotides, the CDR3 is TGCAGTGATAGAAGGAGTTTCTCACATGAGCAGTTCTTC. Its protein is CSDRRSFSHEQFF. The chain links TRBV20-1 to TRBJ2-1; D is ambiguous. This CDR3 has 13 amino acids. Germline values: CDR1 DFQATT, CDR2 SNEGSKA (reference sequence).

The chain's CDR3 is CSARDKGRSGNTIYF. The CDR3 bases are TGCAGTGCTAGAGATAAGGGTCGGTCTGGAAACACCATATATTTT. The V call is TRBV20-1, the J call TRBJ1-3; D remains ambiguous. CDR3 length: 15 residues. Germline V gene sequence: CDR1 DFQATT, CDR2 SNEGSKA (reference sequence). Trimming removed 0 bases from V and 1 base from J, with 10 bases in between.

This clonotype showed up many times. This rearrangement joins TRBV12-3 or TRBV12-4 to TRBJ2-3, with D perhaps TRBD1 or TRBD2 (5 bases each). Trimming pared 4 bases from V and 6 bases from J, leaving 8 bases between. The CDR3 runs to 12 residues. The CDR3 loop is CASSSGGDTQYF. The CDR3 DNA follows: TGTGCCAGCAGTTCTGGGGGTGATACGCAGTATTTT.

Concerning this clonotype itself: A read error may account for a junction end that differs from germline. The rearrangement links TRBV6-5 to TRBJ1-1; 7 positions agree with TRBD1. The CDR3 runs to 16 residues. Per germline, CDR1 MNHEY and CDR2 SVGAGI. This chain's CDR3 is CASSLGTVTVNTEAFF. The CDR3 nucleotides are TGTGCAAGCAGCCTAGGGACAGTCACGGTGAACACTGAAGCTTTCTTT.

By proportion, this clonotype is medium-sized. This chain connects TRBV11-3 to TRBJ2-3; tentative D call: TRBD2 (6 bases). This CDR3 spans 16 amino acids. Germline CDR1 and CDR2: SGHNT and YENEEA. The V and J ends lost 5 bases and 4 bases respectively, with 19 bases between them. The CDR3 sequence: CASSPIGGGNSDTQYF. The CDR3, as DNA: TGTGCCAGCAGCCCCATAGGTGGAGGGAACTCAGATACGCAGTATTTT.

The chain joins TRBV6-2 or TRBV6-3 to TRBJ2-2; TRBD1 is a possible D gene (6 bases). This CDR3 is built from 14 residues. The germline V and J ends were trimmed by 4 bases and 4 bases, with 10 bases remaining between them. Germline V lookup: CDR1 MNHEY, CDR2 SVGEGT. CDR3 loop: CASSFGQLTGELFF. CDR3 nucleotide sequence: TGTGCCAGCAGTTTCGGACAGCTCACCGGGGAGCTGTTTTTT.